Below are 24 T cell receptor beta chains sequenced from a single sample in a study of metastatic and nonmetastatic thyroid tumors. TCRdb re-called clones from the PCR reads using MiXCR. The profile shows tens of thousands of clones, 10% to 15% of them singletons. No treatment had been given to any patient before thyroid surgery. Sequencing used blood. These receptor sequences come from a female donor with papillary thyroid cancer or a benign thyroid nodule (not recorded which). Some clones in this sample may be carry-over from other donors' samples.

This clone showed up many times. This rearrangement joins TRBV7-9 to TRBJ1-2; the D is unclear. Deletions cut 8 bases from V and 5 bases from J, with 12 bases between. The CDR3 is made up of 12 amino acids. The germline V gene has CDR1 SEHNR and CDR2 FQNEAQ (reference sequence). CDR3 region: CASVEAPYGYTF. As DNA, the CDR3 is TGTGCCAGCGTGGAGGCTCCTTATGGCTACACCTTC.

This clone was seen many times. J is TRBJ2-7 and V is TRBV10-2, with D possibly matching TRBD2 (5 bases). Trimming took 10 bases from V and 1 from J, leaving 17 bases between them. There are 14 residues in the CDR3. Looked up from germline, CDR1 is WSHSY and CDR2 is SAAADI. The CDR3 bases are TGCGCCATCAGCGGCATAGCAGGATCCTACGAGCAGTACTTC. It yields the protein CAISGIAGSYEQYF.

This chain connects TRBV19 to TRBJ1-1; tentative D call: TRBD1 (6 bases). The CDR3 length is 15 residues. V lost 6 bases and J lost 5, with 19 bases in between. The germline gives CDR1 LNHDA, CDR2 SQIVND (reference sequence). In DNA form, the CDR3 reads TGTGCCAGTAGCCCCGAGGGGGGTCTGGGGACTGAAGCTTTCTTT. Translating gives CASSPEGGLGTEAFF.

This clone was detected many times. The J gene is TRBJ2-3, the V gene TRBV7-2; TRBD2 matches at 9 bases. The germline V gene encodes CDR1 SGHTA and CDR2 FQGNSA. The CDR3 length is 17 residues. V dropped 8 bases and J dropped 5; count of bases not matched to a gene: 17. The CDR3 nucleotides read TGTGCCAGCCCCCCCGGGCGGGAGGGCCGTATAGGAGATACGCAGTATTTT. It specifies CASPPGREGRIGDTQYF. The whole variable domain, filled in from reference TRBV7-2 and TRBJ2-3, reads GAGVSQSPSNKVTEKGKDVELRCDPISGHTALYWYRQSLGQGLEFLIYFQGNSAPDKSGLPSDRFSAERTGGSVSTLTIQRTQQEDSAVYLCASPPGREGRIGDTQYFGPGTRLTVL.

This clone was observed at least ten times. This sequence joins TRBV4-1 and TRBJ2-2; D unresolved. Germline V gene lookup returns CDR1 MGHRA and CDR2 YSYEKL. V gave up 0 bases and J gave up 6 bases, with 20 bases separating them. This CDR3 comprises 18 residues. The CDR3 loop is CASSQDRSSGFTSGELFF. The CDR3 coding sequence is TGCGCCAGCAGCCAAGATAGATCGTCCGGGTTTACTTCCGGGGAGCTGTTTTTT.

This clone was seen repeatedly, ten times or more. CDR3 amino acids: CAISESGDRDYEQYF. In DNA form, the CDR3 reads TGTGCCATCAGTGAGTCGGGGGACAGGGACTACGAGCAGTACTTC. The chain recombines TRBV10-3 with TRBJ2-7; 9 nucleotides agree with TRBD1. The V and J ends lost 0 bases and 3 bases, in that order; junction bases with no gene match: 3. Germline V gives CDR1 ENHRY, CDR2 SYGVKD. CDR3 size: 15 residues.

This clone was observed at least ten times. In DNA, the CDR3 is TGTGCCAGCAGCCAAGGACTAGCGACTAGCACAGATACGCAGTATTTT. It is translated as CASSQGLATSTDTQYF. The genes are TRBV3-1 and TRBJ2-3; 8 positions match TRBD2. V shed 1 base and J 0 bases; nucleotides not matched to a gene: 3. The CDR3 extends over 16 amino acids. Germline loops: CDR1 LGHDT, CDR2 YNNKEL (reference sequence).

This clone was detected only a few times. The chain is built from TRBV6-7 and TRBJ2-2, with TRBD2 identical over 7 bases. TRBV6-7 is flagged as an ORF with uncertain function. J gave up 4 bases and V 5 bases, and 13 bases lay outside the gene matches. The CDR3 is made up of 17 amino acids. The CDR3 protein is CASSPRPREVSTGELFF. The DNA for the CDR3 is TGTGCCAGCAGTCCCCGCCCTCGGGAGGTAAGCACCGGGGAGCTGTTTTTT.

This clone was recorded at least ten times. The chain is built from TRBV24-1 and TRBJ1-1; the D is unclear. The V end lost 5 bases, the J end lost 1 base, and 4 bases lay between the germline ends. CDR1 and CDR2 (germline): KGHDR, SFDVKD. The CDR3 covers 12 residues. CDR3: CATSGGNTEAFF. Here the CDR3 DNA reads TGTGCCACCAGTGGGGGGAACACTGAAGCTTTCTTT.

V gene TRBV12-3 or TRBV12-4 combines with J gene TRBJ2-6, with D perhaps TRBD1 (5 bases). V gave up 3 bases and J gave up 1 base, with 16 bases separating them. The CDR3 consists of 18 residues. The CDR3 reads CASSFEGQGGSGANVLTF. In nucleotides, the CDR3 is TGTGCCAGCAGTTTTGAAGGGCAGGGTGGTTCTGGGGCCAACGTCCTGACTTTC.

As concerns this clone: This may be a read error, as it is one base from a much larger clone. The CDR3 coding sequence is TGTGCCAGCAGCCCAGGCCTTTATGGCTACACCTTC. Protein product: CASSPGLYGYTF. This chain links TRBV5-6 with TRBJ1-2; D not certain. Germline V gene sequence: CDR1 SGHDT, CDR2 YYEEEE. The CDR3 is made up of 12 amino acids. V lost 4 bases and J lost 5, with 9 bases in between.

At least ten counts were recorded for this clone. The chain has TRBV4-1 and TRBJ2-1; tentative D call: TRBD2 (6 bases). V was clipped by 0 bases and J by 1 base, with 13 bases between them. CDR3 length: 17 amino acids. The germline gives CDR1 MGHRA, CDR2 YSYEKL. CDR3 bases: TGCGCCAGCAGCCAAGATTCGGGGGAGAATTCCTACAATGAGCAGTTCTTC. Translated: CASSQDSGENSYNEQFF.

This clone was observed at least ten times. The gene calls are TRBV6-5 and TRBJ2-4; D gene uncertain. The CDR3 extends over 19 amino acids. The germline CDR1 and CDR2 sequences are MNHEY and SVGAGI. V was shortened by 2 bases and J by 0 bases, with 20 bases between the two germline ends. In nucleotides, the CDR3 is TGTGCCAGCAGTTACCCCAACCTCAGTGCAACTCTAGCCAAAAACATTCAGTACTTC. It specifies CASSYPNLSATLAKNIQYF.

The chain has TRBV5-1 and TRBJ1-1, with a weak D call TRBD1 (6 bases). Trimming cost V 0 bases and J 5 bases, with 20 bases left between them. The CDR3 loop spans 17 amino acids. Germline CDR1 SGHRS, CDR2 YFSETQ. CDR3 nucleotides: TGCGCCAGCAGCTTGGGTGGGGGGCGCGGGGAAGGTACTGAAGCTTTCTTT. This encodes CASSLGGGRGEGTEAFF.

V and J are TRBV11-3 and TRBJ2-7; the match to TRBD2 covers 11 bases. The CDR3 totals 15 residues. Germline V gives CDR1 SGHNT, CDR2 YENEEA. Germline trimming cut 1 base from V and 4 bases from J; bases unmatched to any gene: 3. The CDR3 spells CASSLVGTSGYEQYF. CDR3 nucleotide sequence: TGTGCCAGCAGCTTAGTAGGGACTAGCGGTTACGAGCAGTACTTC.

Many counts were recorded for this clone. The V gene is TRBV4-1, the J gene TRBJ2-7; 8 nucleotides match TRBD2. This CDR3 spans 15 amino acids. The trim removed 2 bases at V and 4 bases at J, leaving 7 bases unmatched. The germline CDR1 and CDR2 sequences are MGHRA and YSYEKL. Here the CDR3 DNA reads TGCGCCAGCAGCCAACCAGCGGGAGCGGTTTACGAGCAGTACTTC. As protein: CASSQPAGAVYEQYF.

This clone has ten or more counts. The V and J genes are TRBV9 and TRBJ2-3; the match to TRBD1 covers 8 bases. The CDR3 has 20 amino acids. Looked up from germline, CDR1 is SGDLS and CDR2 is YYNGEE. Trimming cost V 2 bases and J 0 bases; bases outside gene matches: 17. The CDR3 DNA reads as TGTGCCAGCAGCGTGGCCGACAGGGGCGCGTGGTGCGAGAGCACAGATACGCAGTATTTT. It specifies CASSVADRGAWCESTDTQYF.

The chain is built from TRBV24-1 and TRBJ1-1; TRBD1 aligns across 7 bases. The CDR3 contains 14 residues. With V trimmed by 1 base and J by 7 bases, 5 bases remained unmatched. Germline lookup yields CDR1 KGHDR and CDR2 SFDVKD. The CDR3 loop reads CATSDFTGDDEAFF. In nucleotides, the CDR3 is TGTGCCACCAGTGATTTTACAGGGGATGATGAAGCTTTCTTT.

This clone has at least ten counts. V gene TRBV3-1 combines with J gene TRBJ2-7; no clear D. With 0 bases removed from V and 0 bases from J, the gap between germline ends came to 6 bases. The length of the CDR3 is 14 residues. Germline assignment: CDR1 LGHDT and CDR2 YNNKEL (reference sequence). CDR3 sequence reads: CASSQDWNSYEQYF. The CDR3 nucleotides read TGTGCCAGCAGCCAAGACTGGAACTCCTACGAGCAGTACTTC.

This clone was found a few times. This sequence may be a read error, since a much larger clone differs from it by one base. This chain links TRBV14 with TRBJ2-1; D is unresolved. There are 12 residues in the CDR3. Trimming took 5 bases from V and 8 from J, leaving 10 bases between them. CDR1 and CDR2 (germline): SGHDN, FVKESK. The DNA for the CDR3 is TGTGCCAGCAGCGATTGGGGATATGAGCAGTTCTTC. Protein product: CASSDWGYEQFF.

This clone was detected ten times or more. A clone one base away is much larger, so this may be a read error. Other nucleotide sequences in the sample specify the same CDR3. V is TRBV20-1 and J is TRBJ1-1; 9 bases agree with TRBD1. There are 14 residues in the CDR3. Germline lookup yields CDR1 DFQATT and CDR2 SNEGSKA (reference sequence). CDR3: CSARPGTGMFGAFF. As DNA, the CDR3 is TGCAGCGCTAGACCCGGGACAGGGATGTTTGGAGCTTTCTTT.

This clone was picked up many times. J is TRBJ2-7 and V is TRBV5-5; D is unresolved. The CDR3 length is 11 residues. Germline V gives CDR1 SGHKS, CDR2 YYEKEE (reference sequence). With 2 bases removed from V and 6 bases from J, the gap between germline ends came to 6 bases. The CDR3 loop reads CASSLIREQYF. The CDR3 coding sequence is TGTGCCAGCAGCTTAATTCGCGAGCAGTACTTC.

This clone came up many times. The chain employs TRBV28 and TRBJ2-7; TRBD1 agrees at 12 bases. From germline, CDR1 is MDHEN and CDR2 SYDVKM. V gave up 5 bases and J gave up 3 bases; unmatched junction bases: 2. This CDR3 has 14 residues. CDR3 in amino acids: CASSRDRGLYEQYF. As DNA, the CDR3 is TGTGCCAGCAGTCGGGACAGGGGGCTCTACGAGCAGTACTTC.

This clone is termed medium-sized. The CDR3 protein is CATSEPTSGSTDTQYF. In nucleotides, the CDR3 is TGTGCCACCAGTGAGCCGACTAGCGGGAGCACAGATACGCAGTATTTT. The rearrangement joins TRBV24-1 to TRBJ2-3; 10 nucleotides match TRBD2. The CDR3 contains 16 residues. V was clipped by 4 bases and J by 0 bases; unmatched bases: 3. The germline gives CDR1 KGHDR, CDR2 SFDVKD.